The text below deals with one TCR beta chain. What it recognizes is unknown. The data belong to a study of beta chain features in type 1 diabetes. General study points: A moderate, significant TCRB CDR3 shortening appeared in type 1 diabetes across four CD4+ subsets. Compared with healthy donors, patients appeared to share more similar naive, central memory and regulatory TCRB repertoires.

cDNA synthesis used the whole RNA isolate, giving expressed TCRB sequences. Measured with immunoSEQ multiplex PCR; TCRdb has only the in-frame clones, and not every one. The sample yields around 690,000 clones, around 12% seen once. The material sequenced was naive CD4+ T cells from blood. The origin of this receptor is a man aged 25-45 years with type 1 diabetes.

DNA for the CDR3: TGCGCCAGCAGCTTGGTCCAGGGAAAACAAGAGACCCAGTACTTC. This sequence encodes CASSLVQGKQETQYF. The chain carries TRBV5-1 and TRBJ2-5, with a tentative D call TRBD1 (5 bases). Germline V gives CDR1 SGHRS, CDR2 YFSETQ. V was clipped by 0 bases and J by 2 bases, with 11 bases between them. The CDR3 runs to 15 residues.